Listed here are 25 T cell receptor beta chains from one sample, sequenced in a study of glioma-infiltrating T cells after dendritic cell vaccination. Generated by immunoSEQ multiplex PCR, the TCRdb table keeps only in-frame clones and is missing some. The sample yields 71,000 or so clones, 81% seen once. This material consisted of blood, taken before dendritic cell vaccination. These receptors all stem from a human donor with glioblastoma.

The CDR3, as DNA: TGTGCTAGTGGTTTGGTAGATGGACAGGGTTTATTGATCGAGAATGAGCAGTTCTTC. Translating it yields CASGLVDGQGLLIENEQFF. The chain carries TRBV12-5 and TRBJ2-1; 8 bases are shared with TRBD1. With V trimmed by 0 bases and J by 7 bases, 17 bases remained unmatched. CDR3 length equals 19 residues. CDR1 and CDR2 (germline): LGHNT, FRNRAP.

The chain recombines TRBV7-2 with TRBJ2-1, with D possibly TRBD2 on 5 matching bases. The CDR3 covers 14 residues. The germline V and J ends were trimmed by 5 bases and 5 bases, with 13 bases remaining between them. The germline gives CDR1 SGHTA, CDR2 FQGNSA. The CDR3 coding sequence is TGTGCCAGCAGCCAACGGTGGGGAGACAATGAGCAGTTCTTC. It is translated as CASSQRWGDNEQFF.

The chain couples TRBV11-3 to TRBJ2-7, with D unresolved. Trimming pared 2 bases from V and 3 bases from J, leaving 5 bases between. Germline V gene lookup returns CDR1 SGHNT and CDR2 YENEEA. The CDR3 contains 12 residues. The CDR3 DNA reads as TGTGCCAGCAGCTTATCAAACTACGAGCAGTACTTC. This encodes CASSLSNYEQYF.

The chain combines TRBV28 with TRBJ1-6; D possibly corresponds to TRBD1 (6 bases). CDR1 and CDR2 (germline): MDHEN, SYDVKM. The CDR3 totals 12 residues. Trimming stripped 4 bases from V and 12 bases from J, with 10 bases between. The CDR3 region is CASSSGQQPLHF. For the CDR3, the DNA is TGTGCCAGCAGTTCTGGACAGCAACCCCTCCACTTT.

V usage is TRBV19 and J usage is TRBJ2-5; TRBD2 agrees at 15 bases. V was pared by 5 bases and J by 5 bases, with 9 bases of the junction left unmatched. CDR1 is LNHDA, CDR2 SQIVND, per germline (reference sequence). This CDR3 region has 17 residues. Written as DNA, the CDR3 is TGTGCCAGTAGTGATCCGGGACTAGCGGGGGGCTTGGAGACCCAGTACTTC. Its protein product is CASSDPGLAGGLETQYF.

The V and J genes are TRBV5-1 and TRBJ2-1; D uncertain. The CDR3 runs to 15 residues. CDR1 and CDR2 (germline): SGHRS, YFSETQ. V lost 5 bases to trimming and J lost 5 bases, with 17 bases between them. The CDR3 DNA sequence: TGCGCCAGCAGAGACTTAAGGTTCACGAACAATGAGCAGTTCTTC. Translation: CASRDLRFTNNEQFF.

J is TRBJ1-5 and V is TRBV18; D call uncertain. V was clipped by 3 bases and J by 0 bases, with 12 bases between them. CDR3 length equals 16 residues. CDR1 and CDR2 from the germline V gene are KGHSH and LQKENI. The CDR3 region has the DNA TGTGCCAGCTCACCGCCCGGGGAATATAGCAATCAGCCCCAGCATTTT. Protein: CASSPPGEYSNQPQHF.

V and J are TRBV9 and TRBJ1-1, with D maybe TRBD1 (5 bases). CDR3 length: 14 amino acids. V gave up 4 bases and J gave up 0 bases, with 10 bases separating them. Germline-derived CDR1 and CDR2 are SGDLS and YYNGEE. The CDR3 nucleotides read TGTGCCAGCAGCCGACAGACTTTGAACACTGAAGCTTTCTTT. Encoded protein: CASSRQTLNTEAFF.

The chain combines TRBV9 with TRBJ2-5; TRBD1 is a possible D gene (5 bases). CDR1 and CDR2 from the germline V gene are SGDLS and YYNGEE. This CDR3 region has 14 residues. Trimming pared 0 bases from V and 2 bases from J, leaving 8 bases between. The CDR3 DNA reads TGTGCCAGCAGCGTAGGCAGGGAACAAGAGACCCAGTACTTC. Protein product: CASSVGREQETQYF.

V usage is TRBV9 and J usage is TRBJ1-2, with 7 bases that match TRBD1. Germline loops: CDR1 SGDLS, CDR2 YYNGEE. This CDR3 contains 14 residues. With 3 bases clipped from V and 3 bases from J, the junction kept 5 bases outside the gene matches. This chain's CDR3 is CASSANTGDYGYTF. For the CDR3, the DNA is TGTGCCAGCAGCGCAAATACAGGGGACTATGGCTACACCTTC.

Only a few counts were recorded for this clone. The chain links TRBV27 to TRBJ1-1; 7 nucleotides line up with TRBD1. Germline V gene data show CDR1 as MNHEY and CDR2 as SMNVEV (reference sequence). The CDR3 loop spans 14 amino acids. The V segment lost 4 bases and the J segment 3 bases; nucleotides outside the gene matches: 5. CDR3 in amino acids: CASSSQQGYTEAFF. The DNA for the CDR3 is TGTGCCAGCAGTTCACAACAGGGGTACACTGAAGCTTTCTTT.

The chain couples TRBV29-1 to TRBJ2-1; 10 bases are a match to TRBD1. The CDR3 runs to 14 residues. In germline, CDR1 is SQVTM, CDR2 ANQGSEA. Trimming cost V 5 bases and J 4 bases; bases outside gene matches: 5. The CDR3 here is CSVNRDRGYNEQFF. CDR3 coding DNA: TGCAGCGTTAACCGGGACAGGGGTTACAATGAGCAGTTCTTC.

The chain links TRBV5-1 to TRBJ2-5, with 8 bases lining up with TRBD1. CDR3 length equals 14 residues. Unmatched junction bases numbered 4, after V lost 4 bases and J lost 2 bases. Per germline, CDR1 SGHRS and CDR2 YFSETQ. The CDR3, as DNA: TGCGCCAGCAGCAAGGGACAGGATCAAGAGACCCAGTACTTC. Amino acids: CASSKGQDQETQYF.

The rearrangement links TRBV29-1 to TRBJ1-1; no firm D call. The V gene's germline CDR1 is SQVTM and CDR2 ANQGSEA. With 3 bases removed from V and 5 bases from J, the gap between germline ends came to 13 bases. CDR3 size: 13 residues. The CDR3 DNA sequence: TGCAGCGTTGATCGGGGTGGAGGGACTGAAGCTTTCTTT. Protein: CSVDRGGGTEAFF.

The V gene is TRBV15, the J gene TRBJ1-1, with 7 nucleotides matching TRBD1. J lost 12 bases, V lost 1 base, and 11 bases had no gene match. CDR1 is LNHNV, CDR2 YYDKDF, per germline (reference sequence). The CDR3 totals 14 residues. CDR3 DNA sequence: TGTGCCACCAGCAGAGGACTGGGACAGAATAGAACTTTCTTT. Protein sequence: CATSRGLGQNRTFF. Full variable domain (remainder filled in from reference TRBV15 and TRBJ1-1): DAMVIQNPRYQVTQFGKPVTLSCSQTLNHNVMYWYQQKSSQAPKLLFHYYDKDFNNEADTPDNFQSRRPNTSFCFLDIRSPGLGDTAMYLCATSRGLGQNRTFFGQGTRLTVV.

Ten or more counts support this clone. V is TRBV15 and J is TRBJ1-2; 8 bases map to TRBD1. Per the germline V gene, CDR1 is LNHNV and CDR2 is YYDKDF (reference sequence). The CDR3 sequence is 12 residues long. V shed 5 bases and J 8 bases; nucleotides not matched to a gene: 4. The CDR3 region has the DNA TGTGCCACCAGCGGACAGGGTCCCGGCTACACCTTC. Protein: CATSGQGPGYTF.

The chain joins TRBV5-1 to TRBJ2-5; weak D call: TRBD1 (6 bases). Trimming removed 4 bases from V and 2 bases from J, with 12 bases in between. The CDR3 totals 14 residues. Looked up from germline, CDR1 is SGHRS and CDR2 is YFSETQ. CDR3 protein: CASSQGHEQETQYF. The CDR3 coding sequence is TGCGCCAGCAGCCAGGGACACGAACAAGAGACCCAGTACTTC.

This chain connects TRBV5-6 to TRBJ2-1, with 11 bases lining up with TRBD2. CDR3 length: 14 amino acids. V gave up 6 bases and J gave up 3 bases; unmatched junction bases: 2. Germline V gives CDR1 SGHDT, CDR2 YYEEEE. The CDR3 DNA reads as TGTGCCAGCAACCTAGCGGGGGGCTACAATGAGCAGTTCTTC. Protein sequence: CASNLAGGYNEQFF.

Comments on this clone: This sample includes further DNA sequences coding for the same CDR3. DNA for the CDR3: TGCGCCAGCAGCTTGGCGGGACAGGGTAATGAAAAACTGTTTTTT. Protein product: CASSLAGQGNEKLFF. The chain is built from TRBV5-1 and TRBJ1-4, with TRBD1 matching 9 bases. The V segment lost 0 bases and the J segment 4 bases; nucleotides outside the gene matches: 1. The length of the CDR3 is 15 residues. CDR1 and CDR2 from the germline V gene are SGHRS and YFSETQ.

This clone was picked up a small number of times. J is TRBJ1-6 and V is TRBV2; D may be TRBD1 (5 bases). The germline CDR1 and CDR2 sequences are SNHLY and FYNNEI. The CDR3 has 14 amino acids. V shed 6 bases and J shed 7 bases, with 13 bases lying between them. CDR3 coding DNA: TGTGCCAGCAGCCCTCAGGGAGGGAATTCACCCCTCCACTTT. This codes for CASSPQGGNSPLHF.

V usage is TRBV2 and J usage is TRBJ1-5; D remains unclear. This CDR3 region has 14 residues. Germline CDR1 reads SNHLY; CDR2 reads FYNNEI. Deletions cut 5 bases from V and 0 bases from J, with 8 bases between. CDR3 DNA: TGTGCCAGCAGTTTTACTACTAGCAATCAGCCCCAGCATTTT. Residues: CASSFTTSNQPQHF.

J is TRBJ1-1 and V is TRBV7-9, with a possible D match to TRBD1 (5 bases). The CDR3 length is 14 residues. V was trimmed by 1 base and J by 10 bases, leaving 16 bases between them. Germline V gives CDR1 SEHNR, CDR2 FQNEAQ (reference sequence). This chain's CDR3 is CASSLVLWGSGAFF. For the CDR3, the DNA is TGTGCCAGCAGCTTAGTTCTGTGGGGCAGTGGAGCTTTCTTT.

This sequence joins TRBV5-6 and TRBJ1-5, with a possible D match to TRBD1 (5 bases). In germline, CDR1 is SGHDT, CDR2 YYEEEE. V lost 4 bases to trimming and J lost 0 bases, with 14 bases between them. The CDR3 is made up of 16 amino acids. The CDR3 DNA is TGTGCCAGCAGCCTGGGGGGGGTAAATAGCAATCAGCCCCAGCATTTT. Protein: CASSLGGVNSNQPQHF.

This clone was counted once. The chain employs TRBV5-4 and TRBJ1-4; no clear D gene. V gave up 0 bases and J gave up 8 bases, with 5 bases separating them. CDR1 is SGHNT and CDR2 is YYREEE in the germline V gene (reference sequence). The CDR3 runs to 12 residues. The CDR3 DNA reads TGTGCCAGCAGCTTGGCCGGGGAAAAACTGTTTTTT. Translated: CASSLAGEKLFF.

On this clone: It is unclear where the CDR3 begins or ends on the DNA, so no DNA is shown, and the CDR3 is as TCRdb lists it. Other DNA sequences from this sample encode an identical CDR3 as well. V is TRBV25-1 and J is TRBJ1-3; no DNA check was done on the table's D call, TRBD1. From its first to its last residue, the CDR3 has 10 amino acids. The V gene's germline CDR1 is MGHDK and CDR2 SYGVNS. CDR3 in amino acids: CASRVGTGNF.